A single sample is the source of the 13 T cell receptor beta chains below, sequenced in a study of cytomegalovirus exposure and HLA in healthy donors. 13 Jbeta primers and 60 Vbeta primers were used for the PCR. Profiled with immunoSEQ multiplex PCR; TCRdb holds only in-frame clones, not every one. This repertoire shows some 74,000 clones, around 81% found once; its top ten account for approximately 1%. The sequenced sample consisted of PBMCs. The receptors were sampled from a male donor in good health and CMV-seronegative.

The chain carries TRBV30 and TRBJ2-3, with D possibly matching TRBD2 (5 bases). The ends were cut back, 5 bases at V and 0 bases at J, with 12 bases in the middle. CDR1 is GTSNPN, CDR2 SVGIG, per germline (reference sequence). This CDR3 is 14 amino acids long. DNA of the CDR3: TGTGCCTGGGCCCGAGGGCTTAGCACAGATACGCAGTATTTT. The encoded protein is CAWARGLSTDTQYF.

This clone has a single count. The rearrangement joins TRBV27 to TRBJ2-7, with 12 bases lining up with TRBD2. Germline CDR1 is MNHEY and CDR2 is SMNVEV (reference sequence). CDR3 size: 16 residues. J gave up 0 bases and V 5 bases, and 5 bases lay outside the gene matches. CDR3 in DNA: TGTGCCAGCAGTGGACTAGCGGGGAGGGCCTCCTACGAGCAGTACTTC. This gives the protein CASSGLAGRASYEQYF.

This clone was detected once. The V call is TRBV6-5, the J call TRBJ2-1; 7 bases are shared with TRBD2. Trimming took 8 bases from V and 4 from J; bases not matched to a gene: 8. Germline V gives CDR1 MNHEY, CDR2 SVGAGI. The CDR3 contains 14 residues. CDR3 bases: TGTGCCAGCTGGGGGGGACTCGAATACAATGAGCAGTTCTTC. This translates into CASWGGLEYNEQFF.

V gene TRBV5-8 combines with J gene TRBJ1-1, with 8 positions matching TRBD1. The germline V gene encodes CDR1 SGHTS and CDR2 YDEGEE. The CDR3 has 16 residues. The V and J ends lost 4 bases and 3 bases, in that order; junction bases with no gene match: 11. CDR3 in amino acids: CASSLTRDRRYTEAFF. In nucleotides, the CDR3 is TGTGCCAGCAGCCTTACCCGGGACAGGCGATACACTGAAGCTTTCTTT.

The chain has TRBV6-6 and TRBJ2-5; tentative D call: TRBD1 (5 bases). Germline CDR1 MNHNY, CDR2 SVGAGI (reference sequence). V lost 0 bases to trimming and J lost 3 bases, with 14 bases between them. The CDR3 consists of 16 residues. The CDR3: CASSYSTDTDKETQYF. CDR3 sequence (DNA): TGTGCCAGCAGTTACTCGACAGACACGGACAAAGAGACCCAGTACTTC.

The V gene is TRBV29-1, the J gene TRBJ1-4; 8 bases line up with TRBD1. V shed 5 bases, J shed 3 bases, and the junction held 11 bases outside the gene matches. The CDR3 sequence is 16 residues long. Looked up from germline, CDR1 is SQVTM and CDR2 is ANQGSEA. The CDR3 sequence: CSVQDRDFIPNEKLFF. In nucleotides, the CDR3 is TGCAGCGTTCAGGACAGGGATTTTATTCCTAATGAAAAACTGTTTTTT.

The gene calls are TRBV19 and TRBJ2-6; possibly TRBD1 for D (6 bases). Trimming pared 7 bases from V and 4 bases from J, leaving 11 bases between. The CDR3 consists of 14 residues. Germline values: CDR1 LNHDA, CDR2 SQIVND (reference sequence). The CDR3 sequence is CASTTGPGANVLTF. CDR3 sequence (DNA): TGTGCCAGTACTACAGGGCCCGGGGCCAACGTCCTGACTTTC.

The chain couples TRBV27 to TRBJ1-2; 7 nucleotides line up with TRBD1. CDR1 is MNHEY and CDR2 is SMNVEV in the germline V gene (reference sequence). Germline trimming cut 4 bases from V and 2 bases from J; bases unmatched to any gene: 4. The CDR3 is 14 amino acids. The DNA of the CDR3 is TGTGCCAGCAGTTCGACGGGACAGAACTATGGCTACACCTTC. Protein product: CASSSTGQNYGYTF.

The CDR3: CASSYDTGGWYEQYF. The CDR3 DNA sequence: TGTGCCAGCAGTTACGATACAGGGGGCTGGTACGAGCAGTACTTC. The genes are TRBV6-5 and TRBJ2-7, with 9 bases that match TRBD1. Unmatched junction bases numbered 6, after V lost 2 bases and J lost 4 bases. The germline gives CDR1 MNHEY, CDR2 SVGAGI. The CDR3 has 15 residues.

This clone was detected only a few times. V usage is TRBV5-1 and J usage is TRBJ1-2; 7 nucleotides match TRBD1. The CDR3 has 14 residues. V trimming: 2 bases; J trimming: 4 bases; junction bases outside the gene matches: 5. Per germline, CDR1 SGHRS and CDR2 YFSETQ. The CDR3 protein is CASSFLRDSYGYTF. CDR3 nucleotide sequence: TGCGCCAGCAGCTTTCTCCGGGACAGCTATGGCTACACCTTC. The variable domain in full, completed from reference TRBV5-1 and TRBJ1-2, reads KAGVTQTPRYLIKTRGQQVTLSCSPISGHRSVSWYQQTPGQGLQFLFEYFSETQRNKGNFPGRFSGRQFSNSRSEMNVSTLELGDSALYLCASSFLRDSYGYTFGSGTRLTVV.

The rearrangement links TRBV19 to TRBJ1-3; 7 nucleotides line up with TRBD1. Per the germline V gene, CDR1 is LNHDA and CDR2 is SQIVND (reference sequence). The CDR3 has 17 residues. V lost 0 bases and J lost 7; bases outside the gene matches: 12. In nucleotides, the CDR3 is TGTGCCAGTAGTATAGAGAACAAGGACAGGTATCGGAACACCATATATTTT. It translates to CASSIENKDRYRNTIYF.

The CDR3 DNA is TGCGCCAGCAGTTGGGCTACCTCCCAAGAGACCCAGTACTTC. It yields the protein CASSWATSQETQYF. The chain links TRBV5-1 to TRBJ2-5; D is unclear. The CDR3 contains 14 residues. CDR1 SGHRS and CDR2 YFSETQ come from the germline V gene. The germline V and J ends were trimmed by 5 bases and 1 base, with 12 bases remaining between them.

As for this clone: The junction and the germline gene differ at one end; a read error may be behind it. The genes are TRBV5-4 and TRBJ2-6, with TRBD1 as a possible D gene (5 bases). The CDR3 contains 15 residues. Germline lookup yields CDR1 SGHNT and CDR2 YYREEE (reference sequence). The CDR3 nucleotides are TGTGCCAGCAGCTTGGGGGGTACTGGGGCCAACGTCCTGCCTTTC. It codes for CASSLGGTGANVLPF.